The 2 T cell receptor beta chains reported below all come from one sample, sequenced in a study of blood T cell repertoires in COVID-19. Repertoires were generated with immunoSEQ multiplex PCR, while TCRdb's copy carries only in-frame clones and drops some. The table records over 85,000 clones, around 73% of them present only once. The sample comprised peripheral blood. Every receptor here comes from a man in his 60s with active or convalescent COVID-19.

This clone was seen only once. The V and J genes are TRBV3-1 (or the pseudogene TRBV3-2) and TRBJ2-5, with D tentatively TRBD2 (6 bases). The germline V and J ends were trimmed by 4 bases and 5 bases, with 17 bases remaining between them. CDR3 length: 15 residues. Germline lookup yields CDR1 LGHDT and CDR2 YNNKEL (reference sequence). DNA of the CDR3: TGTGCCAGCAGCCCTACGGGGACTCCCCGGGAGACCCAGTACTTC. Protein: CASSPTGTPRETQYF.

The rearrangement joins TRBV27 to TRBJ2-1; TRBD2 aligns across 11 bases. Germline V CDR1 and CDR2: MNHEY, SMNVEV (reference sequence). This CDR3 contains 16 residues. After removal of 2 bases from V and 4 bases from J, the junction contained 4 bases not matched to a gene. The DNA of the CDR3 is TGTGCCAGCAGTTTAGGGACTAGCGGAAAGTACAATGAGCAGTTCTTC. Translating gives CASSLGTSGKYNEQFF.